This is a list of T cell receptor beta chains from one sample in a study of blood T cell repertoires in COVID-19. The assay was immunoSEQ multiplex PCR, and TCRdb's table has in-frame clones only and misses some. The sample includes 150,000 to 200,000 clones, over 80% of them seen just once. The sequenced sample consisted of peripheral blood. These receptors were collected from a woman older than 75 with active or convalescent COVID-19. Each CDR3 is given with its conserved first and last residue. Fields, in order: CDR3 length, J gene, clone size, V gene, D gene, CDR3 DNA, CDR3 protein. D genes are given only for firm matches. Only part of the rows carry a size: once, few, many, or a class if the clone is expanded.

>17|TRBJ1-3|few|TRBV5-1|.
TGCGCCAGCAGCTTGTCCCCCCATTCGAGCTCTGGAAACACCATATATTTT
CASSLSPHSSSGNTIYF
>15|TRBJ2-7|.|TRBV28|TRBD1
TGTGCCAGCAGCCATTCGCCGGGACAGGGCTTCGAGCAGTACTTC
CASSHSPGQGFEQYF
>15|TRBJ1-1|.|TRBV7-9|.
TGTGCCAGCAGCTTAGGGGTAGGGGTAGGGACTGAAGCTTTCTTT
CASSLGVGVGTEAFF
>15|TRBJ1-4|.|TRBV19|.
TGTGCCAGTAGTGGCCAGGCCTCAACTAATGAAAAACTGTTTTTT
CASSGQASTNEKLFF
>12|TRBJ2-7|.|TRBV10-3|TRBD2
TGTGCCATCACCGGGACTAGCGGGGGTTTGTACTTC
CAITGTSGGLYF
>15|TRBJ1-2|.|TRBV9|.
TGTGCCAGCAGCGTTTCGTCGGGACAAGTTGGTGGCTACACCTTC
CASSVSSGQVGGYTF
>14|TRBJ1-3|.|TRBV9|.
TGTGCCAGCAGCGATCCCAGCTCTGGAAACACCATATATTTT
CASSDPSSGNTIYF
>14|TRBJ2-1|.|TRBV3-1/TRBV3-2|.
TGTGCCAGCAGTCTAAGCGGGTCGTGGAATGAGCAGTTCTTC
CASSLSGSWNEQFF
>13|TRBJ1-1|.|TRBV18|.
TGTGCCAGCCAGACCGGGGAGAACACTGAAGCTTTCTTT
CASQTGENTEAFF
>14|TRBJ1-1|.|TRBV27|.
TGTGCCAGCAGCCAGAGACAGTTGAACACTGAAGCTTTCTTT
CASSQRQLNTEAFF
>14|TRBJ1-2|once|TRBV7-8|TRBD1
TGTGCCAGCAGCGCTAGGGACAGCTCCTATGGCTACACCTTC
CASSARDSSYGYTF
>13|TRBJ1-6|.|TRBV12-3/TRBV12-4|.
TGTGCCAGCAGTTCGATTGTGGCAGGGCCCAGACGCTTT
CASSSIVAGPRRF
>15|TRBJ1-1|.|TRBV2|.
TGTGCCAGCAGTGGGTTTGACAACCCGGGGGCTGAAGCTTTCTTT
CASSGFDNPGAEAFF
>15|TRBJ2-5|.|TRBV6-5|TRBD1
TGTGCCAGCAGTTACTTCGGACAGGGACAAGAGACCCAGTACTTC
CASSYFGQGQETQYF
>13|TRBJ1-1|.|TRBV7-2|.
TGTGCCAGCAGCCGGACACCGAACACTGAAGCTTTCTTT
CASSRTPNTEAFF
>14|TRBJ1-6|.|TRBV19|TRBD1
TGTGCCAGTAGTTTGGGACAGAATAATTCACCCCTCCACTTT
CASSLGQNNSPLHF
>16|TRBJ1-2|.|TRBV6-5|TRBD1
TGTGCCAGCAGTTACTCTCTCTTAACAGGGGCGCGAGGCTACACCTTC
CASSYSLLTGARGYTF
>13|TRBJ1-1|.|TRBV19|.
TGTGCCAGTAGTATATCGGGGTCCACTGAAGCTTTCTTT
CASSISGSTEAFF
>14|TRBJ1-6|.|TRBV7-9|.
TGTGCCAGCAGCTTAGTTCTGGGCAATTCACCCCTCCACTTT
CASSLVLGNSPLHF
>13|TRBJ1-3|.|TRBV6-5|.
TGTGCCACTTCCCAGGGTGCTGGAAACACCATATATTTT
CATSQGAGNTIYF
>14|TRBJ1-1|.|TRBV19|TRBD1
TGTGCCAGTAGCCCAGATACAGGGGTAACTGAAGCTTTCTTT
CASSPDTGVTEAFF
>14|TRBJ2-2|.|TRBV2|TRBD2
TGTGCCAGCAGTATGACTAGCGGCACCGGGGAGCTGTTTTTT
CASSMTSGTGELFF
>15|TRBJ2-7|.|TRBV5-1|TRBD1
TGCGCCAGCAGCTACGGGACAGGGCTCAATGAAGAGCAGTACTTC
CASSYGTGLNEEQYF
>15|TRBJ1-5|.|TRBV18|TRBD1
TGTGCCAGCTCACCCGACAGGGGGGAAAATCAGCCCCAGCATTTT
CASSPDRGENQPQHF
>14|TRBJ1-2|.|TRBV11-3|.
TGTGCCAGCAGCTTAGATCGGGGGTCCTATGGCTACACCTTC
CASSLDRGSYGYTF
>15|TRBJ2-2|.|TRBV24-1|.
TGTGCCACCAGTGACCCCGGCGGGCGCACCGGGGAGCTGTTTTTT
CATSDPGGRTGELFF
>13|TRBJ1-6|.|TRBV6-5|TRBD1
TGTGCCGGATCGACAGGGCCAAATTCACCCCTCCACTTT
CAGSTGPNSPLHF
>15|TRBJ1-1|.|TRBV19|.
TGTGCCAGTAGTACCGGAATGGGGGGGAACACTGAAGCTTTCTTT
CASSTGMGGNTEAFF
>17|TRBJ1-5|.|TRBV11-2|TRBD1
TGTGCCAGCAGCTTGGGGACAGGGGCGCGGAGCAATCAGCCCCAGCATTTT
CASSLGTGARSNQPQHF
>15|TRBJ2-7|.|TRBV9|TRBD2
TGTGCCAGCAGCGTAGCTGGGGGGGGAATCTACGAGCAGTACTTC
CASSVAGGGIYEQYF
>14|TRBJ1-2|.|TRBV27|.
TGTGCCAGCAGTTTGACCCGCGGGAGCTATGGCTACACCTTC
CASSLTRGSYGYTF
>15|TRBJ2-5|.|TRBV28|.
TGTGCCAGCAGCCCCCCACTCAGGGCCCCCCGGGCCCAGTACTTC
CASSPPLRAPRAQYF
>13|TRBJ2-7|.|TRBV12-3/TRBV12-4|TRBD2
TGTGCCAGCCGGCGGGGGGGCTCCTACGAGCAGTACTTC
CASRRGGSYEQYF
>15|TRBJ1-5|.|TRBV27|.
TGTGCCAGCAGTCGGCAGGGATGGGGCAATCAGCCCCAGCATTTT
CASSRQGWGNQPQHF
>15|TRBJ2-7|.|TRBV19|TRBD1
TGTGCCAGTAGTCCTGGGACAGGGAACTCCTACGAGCAGTACTTC
CASSPGTGNSYEQYF
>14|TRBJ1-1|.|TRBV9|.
TGTGCCAGCAGCGTGTGGGGCGAAGTTACTGAAGCTTTCTTT
CASSVWGEVTEAFF
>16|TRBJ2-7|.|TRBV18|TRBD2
TGTGCCAGCTCACCACCGGGACTAGCGGGGGGGCTCGAGCAGTACTTC
CASSPPGLAGGLEQYF